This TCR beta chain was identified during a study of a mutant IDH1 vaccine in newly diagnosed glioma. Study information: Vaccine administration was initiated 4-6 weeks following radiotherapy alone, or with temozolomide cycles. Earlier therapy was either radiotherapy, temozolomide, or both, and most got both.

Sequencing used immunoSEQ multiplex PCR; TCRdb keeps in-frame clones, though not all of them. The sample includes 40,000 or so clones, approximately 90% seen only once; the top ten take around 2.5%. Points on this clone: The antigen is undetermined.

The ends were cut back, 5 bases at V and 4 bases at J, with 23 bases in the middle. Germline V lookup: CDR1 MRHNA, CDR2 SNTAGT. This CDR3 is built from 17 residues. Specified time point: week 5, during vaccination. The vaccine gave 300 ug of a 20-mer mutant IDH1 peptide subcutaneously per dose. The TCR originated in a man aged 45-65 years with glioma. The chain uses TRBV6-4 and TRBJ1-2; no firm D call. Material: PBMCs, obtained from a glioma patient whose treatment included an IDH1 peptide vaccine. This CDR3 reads CASSPRGVVGETYGYTF. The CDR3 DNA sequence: TGTGCCAGCAGTCCTCGAGGTGTTGTGGGAGAAACCTATGGCTACACCTTC.